The 32 T cell receptor delta chains below come from one sample, sequenced in a study of γδ T cells in repeated Plasmodium falciparum infection. Gammadelta T cells were flow-sorted from PBMC into Vgamma9/Vdelta2+ and Vdelta2-negative populations for bulk analysis. TCRdb re-processed the multiplex PCR reads using CATT. The data hold around 52,000 delta-chain clones, with approximately 1.7% observed a single time. The sequenced sample was gamma-delta T cells from blood. The receptor set was obtained from a pool of human donors (malaria-infected and uninfected, not separated).

This clone came up a few times. The protein TCRdb gives is from a much larger clone and does not agree with this DNA's translation at residue 4, likely a read error; the protein shown here comes from the DNA. The V call is TRDV1, the J call TRDJ1, with D maybe TRDD3 (8 bases). No J gene is reported in TCRdb; it was inferred here by comparing the DNA with germline. CDR1 is TSWWSYY and CDR2 is QGS in the germline V gene. V gave up 8 bases and J gave up 1 base, with 44 bases separating them. The CDR3 has 24 residues. In DNA form, the CDR3 reads TGTGCTCTTAGCCGATCAAAGATTCCTGCCTTCCTTCGGGGGATAGGAGGGGGCACCGATAAACTCATCTTT. It codes for CALSRSKIPAFLRGIGGGTDKLIF.

Although no V gene was called, TRDJ1 is the J gene; the D call TRDD3 from the table was never checked on the DNA. The CDR3 consists of 13 residues. The CDR3: CASGERSKGKLIF. DNA for the CDR3: TGTGCGAGTGGGGAACGATCCAAGGGGAAACTCATATTT.

Details on this clone: TCRdb shows a much larger clone's protein in place of this DNA's translation, and the two differ at residue 11, likely through a read error; the protein shown is translated from the DNA. This rearrangement joins TRDV1 to TRDJ1; 13 nucleotides agree with TRDD3. Because TCRdb records no J gene, it was assigned here through a match of the DNA to germline. V lost 4 bases and J lost 3; bases outside the gene matches: 20. This CDR3 has 21 residues. The germline gives CDR1 TSWWSYY, CDR2 QGS. The CDR3: CALGAPSYVSPLGDTADKLIF. The CDR3 DNA follows: TGTGCTCTTGGGGCCCCTTCCTACGTATCCCCACTGGGGGATACGGCCGATAAACTCATCTTT.

Only a few counts were recorded for this clone. One base separates it from a far larger clone, so it is likely a read error. The sample contains more than one DNA sequence encoding this CDR3. The V gene is TRDV1, the J gene TRDJ4; 10 positions agree with TRDD3. With V trimmed by 6 bases and J by 6 bases, 25 bases remained unmatched. The germline CDR1 and CDR2 sequences are TSWWSYY and QGS. The CDR3 spans 19 residues. CDR3 nucleotides: TGTGCTCTTGGAGAATTTCATTTCCTTCGTACTGGGGGATGGGTGGCCCTGATCTTT. As protein: CALGEFHFLRTGGWVALIF.

This clone was seen more than once but under ten times. It is likely a read error: a sequence one base away is far more abundant. The same CDR3 arises from other DNA sequences in this sample as well. The chain joins TRDV1 to TRDJ1; 11 bases are a match to TRDD3. Germline CDR1 is TSWWSYY and CDR2 is QGS. CDR3 length equals 22 residues. The CDR3 bases are TGTGCTCTTGGGGAACTAGTGACCTGGGACACGTGGGGGATACGCGACACCGATAAACTCATCTTC. Translated, it gives CALGELVTWDTWGIRDTDKLIF.

In this sample, this clone is medium-sized. This CDR3 is also generated by other DNA sequences in the sample. J is TRDJ1 and V is TRDV1, with a possible D match to TRDD3 (7 bases). The germline CDR1 and CDR2 sequences are TSWWSYY and QGS. The V end lost 2 bases, the J end lost 7 bases, and 29 bases lay between the germline ends. The CDR3 contains 19 residues. Here the CDR3 DNA reads TGTGCTCTTGGGGAAGAAGTCCTACGGGCCTGGGGGCTTGAAGTTAAACTCATCTTT. Its translation is CALGEEVLRAWGLEVKLIF.

Comment on this clone: For this DNA, TCRdb reports the protein of a much larger clone, which diverges at residue 11, most likely from a read error; the protein presented here is translated directly from the DNA. The chain is built from TRDV1 and TRDJ1, with 8 bases lining up with TRDD3. Because TCRdb records no J gene, it was assigned here through a match of the DNA to germline. The CDR3 is 22 residues long. Per germline, CDR1 TSWWSYY and CDR2 QGS. Losses at the gene ends were 3 bases for V and 0 bases for J; bases not matched to a gene: 24. CDR3 amino acids: CALGETSWYWRMGIPYTDKLIF. For the CDR3, the DNA is TGTGCTCTTGGGGAGACTTCCTGGTACTGGAGGATGGGGATACCGTACACCGATAAACTCATCTTT.

As regards this clone: A read error likely explains why the TCRdb protein, taken from a much larger clone, differs from this DNA's translation at residue 8; the protein shown is translated from the DNA. The chain combines TRDV1 with TRDJ3, with a possible D match to TRDD2 (6 bases). No J gene is reported in TCRdb; it was inferred here by comparing the DNA with germline. CDR1 and CDR2 from the germline V gene are TSWWSYY and QGS. The ends were cut back, 0 bases at V and 4 bases at J, with 31 bases in the middle. The CDR3 spans 24 residues. CDR3 sequence: CALGELGPSRLLQPFLWDTRQMFF. DNA for the CDR3: TGTGCTCTTGGGGAACTAGGTCCCTCCAGATTACTGCAACCTTTCCTATGGGACACCCGACAGATGTTTTTC.

This clone was seen many times. The mismatch at residue 11 between this DNA's translation and the TCRdb protein of a much larger clone likely reflects a read error; the protein shown is translated from the DNA. The chain uses TRDV1 and TRDJ1, with 7 bases that match TRDD2. V lost 2 bases to trimming and J lost 3 bases; unmatched junction nucleotides: 9. Germline loops: CDR1 TSWWSYY, CDR2 QGS. CDR3 length: 16 amino acids. The CDR3 loop reads CALGETSSYSADKLIF. CDR3 DNA: TGTGCTCTTGGGGAAACATCTTCCTATAGCGCCGATAAACTCATCTTT.

This clone was counted ten times or more. The rearrangement uses TRDV1 and TRDJ1, with TRDD3 matching over 12 bases. CDR1 and CDR2 (germline): TSWWSYY, QGS. J was trimmed by 0 bases and V by 0 bases; bases with no gene match: 23. This CDR3 spans 24 amino acids. The CDR3 here is CALGELWRTGGYTAGLPHTDKLIF. The CDR3 DNA is TGTGCTCTTGGGGAACTTTGGCGAACTGGGGGATACACCGCCGGCTTGCCCCACACCGATAAACTCATCTTT.

About this clone itself: The protein in TCRdb stems from a much larger clone and differs at residue 10 from this DNA's translation, likely a read error; here the protein is translated from the DNA. The J gene is TRDJ1, the V gene TRDV3; 7 nucleotides match TRDD3. The CDR3 length is 17 residues. Per the germline V gene, CDR1 is TVYSNPD and CDR2 is GDNSRS (reference sequence). V dropped 4 bases and J dropped 10; count of bases not matched to a gene: 27. CDR3 region: CAYHPPLLWRIRRGLIF. The CDR3 DNA sequence: TGTGCCTACCACCCCCCTTTACTCTGGAGGATACGCCGGGGACTCATCTTT.

By sample fraction, this clone is medium-sized (0.01 to 0.1%). In the same sample, other DNA sequences code for this CDR3. This sequence joins TRDV1 and TRDJ1; TRDD3 aligns across 8 bases. The germline V gene encodes CDR1 TSWWSYY and CDR2 QGS. This CDR3 is built from 24 residues. V lost 0 bases to trimming and J lost 0 bases; unmatched junction nucleotides: 27. CDR3 DNA: TGTGCTCTTGGGGAACTTCTAATTTTTCCGCTGCCACGGTGGGATACGCCCCACACCGATAAACTCATCTTT. Amino acid sequence: CALGELLIFPLPRWDTPHTDKLIF.

This clone occurred many times. A far larger clone is only one base removed, so a read error is likely. Other DNA sequences in this sample translate to the same CDR3. The chain employs TRDV2 and TRDJ1, with TRDD3 identical over 10 bases. CDR1 GEAIGNYY and CDR2 EKD come from the germline V gene. Losses at the gene ends were 5 bases for V and 0 bases for J; bases not matched to a gene: 11. The CDR3 runs 17 residues. CDR3 in amino acids: CACASLTGGSYTDKLIF. The DNA for the CDR3 is TGTGCCTGTGCTTCCCTCACTGGGGGATCTTACACCGATAAACTCATCTTT.

A word on this clone: This likely came from a read error, as a far larger clone is one base away. Other nucleotide sequences from this sample produce the same CDR3. The V and J genes are TRDV3 and TRDJ1; 9 bases fit TRDD3. From germline, CDR1 is TVYSNPD and CDR2 GDNSRS (reference sequence). The CDR3 runs to 19 residues. V was pared by 4 bases and J by 9 bases, with 30 bases of the junction left unmatched. CDR3 amino acids: CASTNSRPFYWGTHKELIF. The CDR3 DNA reads TGTGCCTCCACTAATTCCCGCCCTTTTTACTGGGGGACCCATAAAGAACTCATCTTT.

This clone was counted only a few times. The amino acid sequence in TCRdb belongs to a much larger clone and departs from this DNA's translation at residue 13, likely a sequencing read error; the sequence shown is translated from the DNA. The chain is built from TRDV1 and TRDJ1, with 11 nucleotides matching TRDD3. J was trimmed by 4 bases and V by 4 bases; bases with no gene match: 29. The germline V gene encodes CDR1 TSWWSYY and CDR2 QGS. The CDR3 length is 23 residues. As DNA, the CDR3 is TGTGCTCTTGGGGCCCGAATCCCCCGACTACGTACCTTCTTCTGGGGGATACTCGATAAACTCATCTTT. Amino acids: CALGARIPRLRTFFWGILDKLIF.

In its sample, this clone was seen a few times. TCRdb's entry gives the protein of a much larger clone, which mismatches this DNA's translation at residue 13, likely from a read error; the protein reported here is translated from the DNA. This chain joins TRDV3 and TRDJ1; 9 bases map to TRDD3. Matching the DNA to germline supplied the J gene, which TCRdb does not give. V lost 4 bases, J lost 4 bases, and 25 bases stayed unmatched. Germline CDR1 reads TVYSNPD; CDR2 reads GDNSRS (reference sequence). This CDR3 is 19 amino acids long. The CDR3 DNA reads TGTGCCTCCACGGCCATTCTTCGCGGGTCTGGGGGATGCGGCGATAAACTCATCTTT. This codes for CASTAILRGSGGCGDKLIF.

As to this clone: TCRdb's protein for this DNA is that of a much larger clone and differs from the translation at residue 17, likely a read error; the protein shown is the DNA translation. The V gene reported is TRDV1; the J gene is uncalled; the D segment call TRDD3 is taken from the table without a DNA check. The CDR3 extends over 19 amino acids. Germline CDR1 is TSWWSYY and CDR2 is QGS. The CDR3 sequence is CALGVPIPGRGMRSDKPIF. The CDR3 DNA is TGTGCTCTTGGGGTACCAATTCCTGGGCGGGGGATGAGAAGCGATAAACCCATCTTT.

A remark on this clone: TCRdb's listed protein matches a much larger clone and diverges from this DNA's translation at residue 10, likely through a read error; the protein shown comes from the DNA. The chain employs TRDV1 and TRDJ1; 12 positions match TRDD3. With V trimmed by 4 bases and J by 0 bases, 27 bases remained unmatched. From germline, CDR1 is TSWWSYY and CDR2 QGS. The CDR3 covers 24 residues. In nucleotides, the CDR3 is TGTGCTCTTGGGGGATCTTCCCTTTTCCCCTCCTGGGGGATACGTAGTTGGTACACCGATAAACTCATCTTT. Its translation is CALGGSSLFPSWGIRSWYTDKLIF.

This clone was counted between two and nine times. A far larger clone differs by one base, so this is likely a read error. This sample also contains other DNA sequences that code for the same CDR3. The chain is built from TRDV1 and TRDJ2; the match to TRDD3 covers 13 bases. In the absence of a J gene in TCRdb, the DNA was matched to germline to assign it here. This CDR3 spans 25 amino acids. CDR1 is TSWWSYY, CDR2 QGS, per germline. Trimming cost V 0 bases and J 4 bases; bases outside gene matches: 26. The CDR3, as DNA: TGTGCTCTTGGGGAACTAGAGCTGTTCCTACGTCCCTACTGGGGGATACGCTCGGGGACAGCACAACTCTTCTTT. Amino acids: CALGELELFLRPYWGIRSGTAQLFF.

Within the sample, this clone is medium-sized. In the same sample, other DNA sequences code for this CDR3. The chain recombines TRDV1 with TRDJ1; the D gene is possibly TRDD2 (6 bases). Germline CDR1 and CDR2: TSWWSYY and QGS. This CDR3 comprises 18 residues. Trimming shortened V by 2 bases and J by 7 bases, and 26 bases separated the two germline ends. Written as DNA, the CDR3 is TGTGCTCTTGGGGAAGCCTTCTTCCTCGACGGGAGAGGGGGTAAACTCATCTTT. Protein product: CALGEAFFLDGRGGKLIF.

This clone was counted many times. Translating this DNA gives a protein that differs at residue 14 from the TCRdb one, which belongs to a much larger clone; a read error is likely, and the protein shown is this translation. The CDR3 spells CALGELESRDYTDRLIF. CDR3 bases: TGTGCTCTTGGGGAACTAGAGTCACGGGACTACACCGATAGACTCATCTTT. The chain combines TRDV1 with TRDJ1; D not certain. This CDR3 spans 17 amino acids. Germline assignment: CDR1 TSWWSYY and CDR2 QGS.

Comment on this clone: The likely explanation is a read error, given a far larger clone one base away. The sample contains more than one DNA sequence encoding this CDR3. This rearrangement joins TRDV1 to TRDJ1; D is possibly TRDD3 (5 bases). TCRdb carries no J gene annotation; the J gene was assigned here by matching the DNA with germline. CDR1 is TSWWSYY and CDR2 is QGS in the germline V gene. The CDR3 totals 14 residues. The chain's CDR3 is CALGEEDRSDKLIF. In DNA, the CDR3 is TGTGCCCTTGGGGAAGAGGATAGGTCCGATAAACTCATCTTT.

In this sample, this clone turned up many times. A much bigger clone sits one base away, suggesting this may be a read error. V is TRDV1 and J is TRDJ1, with D perhaps TRDD3 (6 bases). The J gene is not listed in TCRdb, so it was assigned here from a DNA match to germline. Germline V lookup: CDR1 TSWWSYY, CDR2 QGS. The V end was cut by 1 base, the J end by 0 bases, with 21 bases between. This CDR3 is built from 19 residues. In DNA form, the CDR3 reads TGTGCTCTTGGGGAACCTCCCGACACATTATTGGGGGACACCGATAAACTCATCTTT. It is translated as CALGEPPDTLLGDTDKLIF.

Details on this clone: The protein held in TCRdb is that of a much larger clone and does not match this DNA's translation at residue 18, likely because of a read error; the protein shown is translated from the DNA. This chain connects TRDV1 to TRDJ1; 10 bases are a match to TRDD3. The CDR3 covers 27 residues. From germline, CDR1 is TSWWSYY and CDR2 QGS. With V trimmed by 2 bases and J by 2 bases, 38 bases remained unmatched. The CDR3 is CALGESEDPTPSSGDTRVGWDTDKLIF. The CDR3 DNA reads TGTGCTCTTGGGGAAAGTGAGGATCCTACGCCCTCTTCGGGGGATACGCGTGTAGGATGGGATACCGATAAACTCATCTTT.

This clone was seen ten or more times. The J gene is TRDJ1, the V gene TRDV2; a weak D match, TRDD3 (6 bases). Trimming took 1 base from V and 5 from J, leaving 22 bases between them. Germline loops: CDR1 GEAIGNYY, CDR2 EKD. The CDR3 is 17 amino acids. The CDR3 coding sequence is TGTGCCTGTGACACATCCGCGAATTGGGGGTTATGGGATAAACTCATCTTT. It codes for CACDTSANWGLWDKLIF.

This clone has more than one count but fewer than ten. TCRdb has a much larger clone's protein, which differs at residue 14 from the translation of this DNA, likely because of a read error; what is shown is the protein translated from the DNA. The chain links TRDV2 to TRDJ1, with 7 bases identical to TRDD2. The J gene, missing from TCRdb, was assigned here through DNA to germline matching. The CDR3 sequence is 21 residues long. Germline CDR1 reads GEAIGNYY; CDR2 reads EKD. V lost 3 bases and J lost 4; bases outside the gene matches: 28. DNA for the CDR3: TGTGCCTGTGACTTTCGCCTTCCTCCTACTACTAAGGGTGCGCCGAACGATAAACTCATCTTT. Protein sequence: CACDFRLPPTTKGAPNDKLIF.

This clone occurred many times. Other DNA sequences in the same sample also yield this CDR3. The chain recombines TRDV1 with TRDJ1; 9 nucleotides match TRDD3. The germline gives CDR1 TSWWSYY, CDR2 QGS. The J segment lost 0 bases and the V segment lost 5 bases, leaving 16 bases of the junction unmatched. CDR3 length: 19 residues. This CDR3 reads CALGNSGYWGTEYTDKLIF. CDR3 coding DNA: TGTGCTCTTGGGAATTCTGGGTACTGGGGGACAGAATACACCGATAAACTCATCTTT.

Points on this clone: This DNA's translation differs at residue 21 from TCRdb's protein, which comes from a much larger clone; a read error is likely, and the protein shown is translated from the DNA. The V call is TRDV1, the J call TRDJ1, with TRDD3 matching over 10 bases. TCRdb does not report a J gene; here it was assigned by matching the DNA to germline references. The CDR3 sequence is 25 residues long. The germline CDR1 and CDR2 sequences are TSWWSYY and QGS. The CDR3 sequence is CALGEGLHRAKTGGSFPPYTVKLIF. The CDR3 nucleotides are TGTGCTCTTGGGGAAGGACTGCATCGGGCGAAGACTGGGGGATCGTTTCCCCCGTACACCGTTAAACTCATCTTT.

Turning to this clone: The mismatch at residue 12 between this DNA's translation and the TCRdb protein of a much larger clone likely reflects a read error; the protein shown is translated from the DNA. This chain connects TRDV1 to TRDJ1, with 7 bases aligning to TRDD2. As TCRdb names no J gene, one was assigned here on the basis of a DNA match to germline. V trimming: 3 bases; J trimming: 0 bases; junction bases outside the gene matches: 19. Germline V lookup: CDR1 TSWWSYY, CDR2 QGS. The CDR3 is made up of 20 amino acids. The CDR3 is CALGDNFLVGWRTHTDKLIF. CDR3 bases: TGTGCTCTTGGGGACAACTTCCTAGTTGGGTGGAGGACCCACACCGATAAACTCATCTTT.

This clone was seen many times. TCRdb's protein for this DNA is that of a much larger clone and differs from the translation at residue 15, likely a read error; the protein shown is the DNA translation. V and J are TRDV1 and TRDJ1; 8 nucleotides line up with TRDD3. The CDR3 has 17 residues. Germline lookup yields CDR1 TSWWSYY and CDR2 QGS. CDR3 in amino acids: CALGERGGYRKADKPIF. DNA of the CDR3: TGTGCTCTTGGGGAAAGAGGGGGATATAGGAAGGCCGATAAACCCATCTTT.

This clone was observed a few times. TCRdb records a much larger clone's protein for this DNA, with a difference at residue 4 that likely arises from a read error; the protein given is the translation of the DNA. V and J are TRDV1 and TRDJ1; 10 positions match TRDD3. The CDR3 length is 26 residues. The V gene's germline CDR1 is TSWWSYY and CDR2 QGS. CDR3 region: CALRELGVKGFSTGGFSHLYTDKLIF. The CDR3 region has the DNA TGTGCTCTTAGGGAACTAGGAGTCAAAGGCTTTTCGACTGGGGGATTCTCACACCTGTACACCGATAAACTCATCTTT.

There are a few counts of this clone. The TCRdb protein, from a much larger clone, departs from this DNA's translation at residue 17, likely by read error; the protein shown derives from the DNA. CDR3 sequence (DNA): TGTGCTCTTGGGGCCTTCAAACCTACACTGGGGGATACCCCTCCCCTCCGAACAGCACAACTCTTCTTT. It specifies CALGAFKPTLGDTPPLRTAQLFF. The chain employs TRDV1 and TRDJ2, with TRDD3 matching 12 bases. No J gene is reported in TCRdb; it was inferred here by comparing the DNA with germline. Germline V gene sequence: CDR1 TSWWSYY, CDR2 QGS. Unmatched junction bases numbered 26, after V lost 4 bases and J lost 5 bases. The CDR3 sequence is 23 residues long.